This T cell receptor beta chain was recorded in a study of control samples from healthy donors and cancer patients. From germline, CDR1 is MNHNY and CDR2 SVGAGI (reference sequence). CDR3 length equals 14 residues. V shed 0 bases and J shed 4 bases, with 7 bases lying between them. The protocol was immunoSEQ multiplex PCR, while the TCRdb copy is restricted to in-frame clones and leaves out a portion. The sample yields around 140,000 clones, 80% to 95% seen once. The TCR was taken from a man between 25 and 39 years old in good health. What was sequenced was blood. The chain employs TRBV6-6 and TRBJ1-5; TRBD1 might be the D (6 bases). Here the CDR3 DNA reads TGTGCCAGCAGTTACTCAGACAGGAATCAGCCCCAGCATTTT. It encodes CASSYSDRNQPQHF.